This TCR beta chain was obtained from a study of T cell repertoires in cytomegalovirus infection. Study-wide background: Public signatures in TCR beta pointed to CMV infection and matching HLA type.

General study results and limits: Of the TCR beta families, the public ones yielded a cumulative frequency that identified carriers of CMV plus the relevant HLA.

Germline loops: CDR1 DFQATT, CDR2 SNEGSKA (reference sequence). This CDR3 is built from 12 residues. V was cut by 7 bases and J by 3 bases, with 13 bases left in between. Of note for this clonotype: The antigen is undetermined.

A single record per CDR3 protein comes from TCRdb applying MiXCR to the reads. The data contain about 210,000 distinct CDR3 sequences, 5% to 8.5% of them singletons. The V and J genes are TRBV20-1 and TRBJ2-7, with D perhaps matching TRBD1 or TRBD2 (6 bases each). The sequence was collected from a human donor in good health (CMV status not recorded). Some clones in this sample may be carry-over from other donors' samples. The sample comprised PBMCs. CDR3 DNA sequence: TGCAGTGGGGGAAGGGGGGACTACGAGCAGTACTTC. Translation gives CSGGRGDYEQYF.